Listed here is a single TCR beta chain. The data stem from a study of PD-1 blockade in classical Hodgkin lymphoma. Some clones are missing from TCRdb's copy, which holds only in-frame ones; the method was immunoSEQ multiplex PCR. The data contain around 37,000 clones, approximately 90% of them seen just once; the ten biggest clones take up roughly 0.31%. Time point described: cycle 4 day 1 (C4D1), after five to seven weeks of nivolumab. All trial patients relapsed after autologous stem cell transplantation. The authors purified CD4+ T cells from thawed PBMCs by magnetic negative selection. CDR1 and CDR2 from the germline V gene are SNHLY and FYNNEI. Trimming shortened V by 10 bases and J by 2 bases, and 10 bases separated the two germline ends. The CDR3 has 12 amino acids.

The chain uses TRBV2 and TRBJ2-3; tentatively, D is TRBD1 or TRBD2 (5 bases each). The sequence was collected from a human donor with classical Hodgkin lymphoma. Sequencing was performed on CD4+ T cells from blood, taken before the fourth cycle of nivolumab. The CDR3 loop reads CATRGFTDTQYF. DNA for the CDR3: TGTGCCACGAGGGGCTTCACAGATACGCAGTATTTT.